These 15 T cell receptor beta chains were all obtained from the same sample, sequenced in a study of shared clonotypes between healthy human individuals. Sequenced by immunoSEQ multiplex PCR; TCRdb stores in-frame clones only, minus some. Of approximately 2.5 million clones in the sample, just over 90% are singletons; the top ten hold roughly 0.13%. The material sequenced was naive CD4+ T cells sorted from blood. Described subset: CD45RA+ positively selected. These receptors all come from a man between 18 and 29 years old in good health.

The chain couples TRBV18 to TRBJ1-1; 10 bases agree with TRBD1. The CDR3 length is 14 residues. Germline values: CDR1 KGHSH, CDR2 LQKENI. V was pared by 3 bases and J by 7 bases, with 5 bases of the junction left unmatched. For the CDR3, the DNA is TGTGCCAGCTCACCCGGGACAGGGGTAATTGAAGCTTTCTTT. Its protein product is CASSPGTGVIEAFF.

The V and J genes are TRBV18 and TRBJ1-5, with D possibly matching TRBD1 (6 bases). From germline, CDR1 is KGHSH and CDR2 LQKENI. CDR3 length equals 14 residues. The V and J ends lost 5 bases and 7 bases respectively, with 15 bases between them. The DNA of the CDR3 is TGTGCCAGCTCAGTACAGGGAGGGGGGCAGCCCCAGCATTTT. This encodes CASSVQGGGQPQHF.

V usage is TRBV4-2 and J usage is TRBJ2-3; no firm D call. V was cut by 1 base and J by 2 bases, with 10 bases left in between. The germline gives CDR1 LGHNA, CDR2 YNFKEQ. The CDR3 has 15 amino acids. CDR3: CASSQVSLITDTQYF. CDR3 in DNA: TGTGCCAGCAGCCAAGTATCTTTAATCACAGATACGCAGTATTTT.

V usage is TRBV10-3 and J usage is TRBJ1-6, with a tentative D call TRBD1 (6 bases). V dropped 11 bases and J dropped 7 bases, with 15 bases sitting between them. The CDR3 is 13 residues long. Germline CDR1 is ENHRY and CDR2 is SYGVKD. CDR3 coding DNA: TGTGCCGGTGCCGAGGGGGGGAATTCACCCCTCCACTTT. This translates into CAGAEGGNSPLHF.

V gene TRBV6-6 combines with J gene TRBJ2-1, with 7 bases identical to TRBD2. V lost 5 bases, J lost 2 bases, and 9 bases stayed unmatched. The germline V gene has CDR1 MNHNY and CDR2 SVGAGI (reference sequence). CDR3 length: 16 amino acids. The CDR3 coding sequence is TGTGCCAGCAGTCCCCTTCTTGCGGGAGCCTACAATGAGCAGTTCTTC. Translating it yields CASSPLLAGAYNEQFF.

This chain joins TRBV7-9 and TRBJ1-2; 8 nucleotides agree with TRBD1. The length of the CDR3 is 16 residues. CDR1 and CDR2 from the germline V gene are SEHNR and FQNEAQ (reference sequence). The ends lost 1 base at V and 0 bases at J; junction bases unmatched: 4. CDR3 in amino acids: CASSLGQGTANYGYTF. DNA for the CDR3: TGTGCCAGCAGCTTAGGACAGGGGACAGCTAACTATGGCTACACCTTC.

V usage is TRBV9 and J usage is TRBJ2-3; D possibly uses TRBD1 or TRBD2 (5 bases each). The CDR3 is made up of 16 amino acids. Trimming pared 0 bases from V and 1 base from J, leaving 12 bases between. Germline V gene sequence: CDR1 SGDLS, CDR2 YYNGEE. Written as DNA, the CDR3 is TGTGCCAGCAGCGTAGGAGAGGGGTTCGGCACAGATACGCAGTATTTT. It codes for CASSVGEGFGTDTQYF. The full variable domain, rest sourced from reference TRBV9 and TRBJ2-3, is DSGVTQTPKHLITATGQRVTLRCSPRSGDLSVYWYQQSLDQGLQFLIQYYNGEERAKGNILERFSAQQFPDLHSELNLSSLELGDSALYFCASSVGEGFGTDTQYFGPGTRLTVL.

The rearrangement joins TRBV19 to TRBJ2-3; the D gene is possibly TRBD2 (5 bases). From germline, CDR1 is LNHDA and CDR2 SQIVND (reference sequence). Trimming took 4 bases from V and 3 from J, leaving 8 bases between them. The CDR3 sequence is 13 residues long. The DNA of the CDR3 is TGTGCCAGTAGTACCCGGGGTACAGATACGCAGTATTTT. This encodes CASSTRGTDTQYF.

CDR3 region: CASSLSYRGSGANVLTF. The CDR3 region has the DNA TGTGCCAGCAGCTTATCATACAGGGGGTCTGGGGCCAACGTCCTGACTTTC. This chain links TRBV5-4 with TRBJ2-6, with TRBD1 identical over 8 bases. Germline CDR1 and CDR2: SGHNT and YYREEE (reference sequence). V lost 2 bases and J lost 1; bases outside the gene matches: 5. The CDR3 is made up of 17 amino acids.

Concerning this clone: A read error may produce the germline difference seen at one junction end. The V call is TRBV10-1, the J call TRBJ2-3; 7 nucleotides match TRBD1. The CDR3 runs 13 residues. Germline CDR1 is WNHNN and CDR2 is SYGVQD (reference sequence). The chain's CDR3 is CASSESILGGRIF. The CDR3 nucleotides are TGCGCCAGCAGTGAGTCGATTTTAGGGGGCAGAATATTT.

V is TRBV7-3 and J is TRBJ1-1, with TRBD1 matching over 8 bases. Trimming removed 2 bases from V and 10 bases from J; junction bases left unmatched: 9. The CDR3 runs 14 residues. CDR1 is SGHTA and CDR2 is FQGTGA in the germline V gene. The chain's CDR3 is CASSLYPTGDAAFF. In DNA form, the CDR3 reads TGTGCCAGCAGCTTATACCCGACAGGGGATGCAGCTTTCTTT.

With regard to this clone: Different DNA sequences within this sample yield the same CDR3. The gene calls are TRBV7-2 and TRBJ2-7; D gene ambiguous. Germline values: CDR1 SGHTA, CDR2 FQGNSA. V lost 3 bases to trimming and J lost 3 bases, with 6 bases between them. CDR3 length: 12 amino acids. CDR3 in amino acids: CASSLTGYEQYF. CDR3 in DNA: TGTGCCAGCAGCTTGACGGGCTACGAGCAGTACTTC.

This sequence joins TRBV27 and TRBJ2-6, with D unresolved. The CDR3 loop spans 18 amino acids. V lost 6 bases and J 0 bases, leaving 18 bases between the germline ends. CDR1 is MNHEY, CDR2 SMNVEV, per germline (reference sequence). CDR3 loop: CASSPLSAPSSGANVLTF. The CDR3, as DNA: TGTGCCAGCAGCCCTTTATCGGCGCCCAGCTCTGGGGCCAACGTCCTGACTTTC.

This clone has a single count. The chain joins TRBV6-6 to TRBJ2-1, with D possibly TRBD2 on 6 matching bases. CDR1 and CDR2 (germline): MNHNY, SVGAGI (reference sequence). Trimming removed 5 bases at V and 9 bases at J, with 14 bases between. This CDR3 region has 13 residues. The DNA of the CDR3 is TGTGCCAGCAGTATCCCAGGGAGGCCTGAGCAGTTCTTC. Amino acid sequence: CASSIPGRPEQFF.

Here the CDR3 reads CASTRGGGSGETQYF. The CDR3 nucleotides read TGTGCCAGCACTCGAGGGGGAGGGAGTGGAGAGACCCAGTACTTC. The chain is built from TRBV7-2 and TRBJ2-5; a weak D match, TRBD2 (7 bases). Germline CDR1 SGHTA, CDR2 FQGNSA. The CDR3 contains 15 residues. Trimming left V 7 bases short and J 4 bases short, with 19 bases between.